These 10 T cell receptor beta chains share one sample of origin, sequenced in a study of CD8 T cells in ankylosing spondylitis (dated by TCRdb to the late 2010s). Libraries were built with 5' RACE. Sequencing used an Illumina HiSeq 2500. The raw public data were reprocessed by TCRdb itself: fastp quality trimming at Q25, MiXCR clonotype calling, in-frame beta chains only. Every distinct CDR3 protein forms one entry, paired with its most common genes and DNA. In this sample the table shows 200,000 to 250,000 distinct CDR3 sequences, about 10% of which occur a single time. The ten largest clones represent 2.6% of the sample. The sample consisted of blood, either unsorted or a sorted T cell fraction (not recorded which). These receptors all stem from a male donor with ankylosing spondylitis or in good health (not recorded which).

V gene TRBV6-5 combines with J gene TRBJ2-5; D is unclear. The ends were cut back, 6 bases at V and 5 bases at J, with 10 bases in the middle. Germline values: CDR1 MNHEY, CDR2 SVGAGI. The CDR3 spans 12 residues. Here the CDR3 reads CASRSVPETQYF. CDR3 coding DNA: TGTGCCAGCAGAAGTGTACCGGAGACCCAGTACTTC.

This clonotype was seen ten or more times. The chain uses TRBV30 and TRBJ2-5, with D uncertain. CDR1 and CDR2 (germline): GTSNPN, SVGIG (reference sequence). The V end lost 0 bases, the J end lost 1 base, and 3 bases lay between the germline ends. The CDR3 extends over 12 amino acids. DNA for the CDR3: TGTGCCTGGAGTGTAGGCCAAGAGACCCAGTACTTC. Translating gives CAWSVGQETQYF.

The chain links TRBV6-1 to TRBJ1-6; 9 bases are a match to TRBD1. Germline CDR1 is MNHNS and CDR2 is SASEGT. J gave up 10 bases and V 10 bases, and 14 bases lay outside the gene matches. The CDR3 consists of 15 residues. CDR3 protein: CAIYRAPGTGSPLHF. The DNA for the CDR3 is TGTGCCATATATCGGGCTCCGGGGACAGGGTCACCCCTCCACTTT.

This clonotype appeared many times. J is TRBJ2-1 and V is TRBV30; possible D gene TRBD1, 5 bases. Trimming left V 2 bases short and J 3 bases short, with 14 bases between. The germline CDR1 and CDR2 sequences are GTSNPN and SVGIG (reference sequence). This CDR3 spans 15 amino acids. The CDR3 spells CAWSPEAGFYNEQFF. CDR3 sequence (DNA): TGTGCCTGGAGTCCCGAGGCAGGGTTCTACAATGAGCAGTTCTTC.

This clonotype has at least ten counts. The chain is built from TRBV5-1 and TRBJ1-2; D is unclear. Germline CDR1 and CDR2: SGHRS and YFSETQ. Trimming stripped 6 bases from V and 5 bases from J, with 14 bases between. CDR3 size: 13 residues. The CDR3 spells CASTRGLTYGYTF. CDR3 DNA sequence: TGCGCCAGCACGCGAGGGTTGACTTATGGCTACACCTTC.

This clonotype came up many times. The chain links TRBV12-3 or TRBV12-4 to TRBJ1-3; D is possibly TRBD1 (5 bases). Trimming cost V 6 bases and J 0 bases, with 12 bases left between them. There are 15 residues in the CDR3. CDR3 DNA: TGTGCCAGCAGCCGGGGACGAAACTCTGGAAACACCATATATTTT. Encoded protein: CASSRGRNSGNTIYF.

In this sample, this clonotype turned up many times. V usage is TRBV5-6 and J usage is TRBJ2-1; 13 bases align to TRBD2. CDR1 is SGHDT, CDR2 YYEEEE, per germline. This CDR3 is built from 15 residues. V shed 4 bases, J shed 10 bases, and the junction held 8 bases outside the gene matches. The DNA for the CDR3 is TGTGCCAGCAGCCCCACTAGCGGGAGGGCATGGGAGCAGTTCTTC. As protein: CASSPTSGRAWEQFF.

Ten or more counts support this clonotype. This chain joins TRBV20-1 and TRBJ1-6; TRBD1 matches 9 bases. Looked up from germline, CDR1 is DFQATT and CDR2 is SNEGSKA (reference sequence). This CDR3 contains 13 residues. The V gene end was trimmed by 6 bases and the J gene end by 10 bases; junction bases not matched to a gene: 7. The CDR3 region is CSARTGDYSPLHF. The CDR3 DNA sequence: TGCAGTGCCAGGACAGGGGATTACTCACCCCTCCACTTT.

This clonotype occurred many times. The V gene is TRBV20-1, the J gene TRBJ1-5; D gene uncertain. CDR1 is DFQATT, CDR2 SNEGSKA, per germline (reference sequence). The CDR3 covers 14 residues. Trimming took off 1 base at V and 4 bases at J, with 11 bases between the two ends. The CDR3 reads CSARVEAGNQPQHF. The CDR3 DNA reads TGCAGTGCTAGAGTGGAGGCGGGGAATCAGCCCCAGCATTTT.

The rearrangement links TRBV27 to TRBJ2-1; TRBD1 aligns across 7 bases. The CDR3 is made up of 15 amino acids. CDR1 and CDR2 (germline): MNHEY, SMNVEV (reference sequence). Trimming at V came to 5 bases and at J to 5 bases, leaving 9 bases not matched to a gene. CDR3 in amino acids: CASSPRWDRNNEQFF. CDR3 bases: TGTGCCAGCAGTCCTAGGTGGGACAGAAACAATGAGCAGTTCTTC.